This TCR beta chain was observed in a study of Graves' ophthalmopathy and Graves' hyperthyroidism. General study findings and limits: Ophthalmopathy progression prediction by the model yielded a sensitivity of about 69% and a specificity of approximately 72%. The blood repertoire also included most expanded thyroid clonotypes above 0.001 frequency.

On this clonotype: Its target is unknown.

A volume of approximately 9.2 ml of fresh peripheral blood supplied the PBMCs. CDR3 length equals 15 residues. V was cut by 3 bases and J by 3 bases, with 12 bases left in between. CDR1 is MDHEN and CDR2 is SYDVKM in the germline V gene. RNA served as the template for amplifying TCR beta CDR3 regions. RT-PCR with HTBI primers came first, then second-round multiplex PCR. TCRdb ran MiXCR on the multiplex PCR reads and lists one entry per CDR3 protein. The sample carries 150,000 or so distinct CDR3 sequences, over 35% recorded once. This receptor was identified in a woman aged 40 to 55 with Graves' ophthalmopathy. The genes are TRBV28 and TRBJ1-5; D call uncertain. Sequencing was performed on peripheral blood. The CDR3 DNA reads TGTGCCAGCAGTTTGTTCGGGAGAGTCAATCAGCCCCAGCATTTT. It codes for CASSLFGRVNQPQHF.